The text below deals with one TCR beta chain. The antigen is undetermined. The donors were members of the approximately 130-subject validation cohort (separate from the roughly 700-subject first cohort). Profiling relied on immunoSEQ multiplex PCR, and the TCRdb table lists in-frame clones only, not all of them. The sample lists roughly 150,000 clones; around nine tenths were seen once. Germline V CDR1 and CDR2: MNHNY, SVGAGI (reference sequence). Trimming cost V 5 bases and J 2 bases, with 8 bases left between them. The CDR3 covers 13 residues. This specimen comes from a study of cytomegalovirus exposure and HLA in healthy donors. Study-wide points: The classifier was said to identify cytomegalovirus status with high specificity and sensitivity.

The clonotype originates from a woman aged 18-29 years in good health and CMV-seropositive. The chain carries TRBV6-6 and TRBJ2-3, with D possibly matching TRBD2 (5 bases). The sequencing sample was made of PBMCs. The CDR3 loop reads CASSALATDTQYF. In DNA form, the CDR3 reads TGTGCCAGCAGTGCCCTAGCCACAGATACGCAGTATTTT.